This T cell receptor beta chain was profiled in a study of CD8+CD57+ T cells in acquired aplastic anemia. This CDR3 has 12 residues. The V gene's germline CDR1 is WNHNN and CDR2 SYGVQD (reference sequence). V lost 3 bases and J 8 bases, leaving 10 bases between the germline ends. This clonotype was recorded at least ten times. For sequencing, patients were chosen who had shown expansion of CD8+CD57+ cells by flow cytometry. Genomic DNA constituted the template upon which TCR beta VDJ and CDR3 profiling was performed. MiXCR, applied by TCRdb to the reads, yields one record per CDR3 protein. The sample has approximately 220,000 distinct CDR3 sequences; around 43% are singletons.

The specimen was sorted CD4+, CD8+, or CD8+CD57+ T cells (not recorded which) from PBMCs. The V gene is TRBV10-1, the J gene TRBJ1-1, with D unresolved. This TCR came from a human donor with aplastic anemia. CDR3 sequence: CASSDPTGEAFF. In DNA, the CDR3 is TGCGCCAGCAGTGATCCTACGGGAGAAGCTTTCTTT.